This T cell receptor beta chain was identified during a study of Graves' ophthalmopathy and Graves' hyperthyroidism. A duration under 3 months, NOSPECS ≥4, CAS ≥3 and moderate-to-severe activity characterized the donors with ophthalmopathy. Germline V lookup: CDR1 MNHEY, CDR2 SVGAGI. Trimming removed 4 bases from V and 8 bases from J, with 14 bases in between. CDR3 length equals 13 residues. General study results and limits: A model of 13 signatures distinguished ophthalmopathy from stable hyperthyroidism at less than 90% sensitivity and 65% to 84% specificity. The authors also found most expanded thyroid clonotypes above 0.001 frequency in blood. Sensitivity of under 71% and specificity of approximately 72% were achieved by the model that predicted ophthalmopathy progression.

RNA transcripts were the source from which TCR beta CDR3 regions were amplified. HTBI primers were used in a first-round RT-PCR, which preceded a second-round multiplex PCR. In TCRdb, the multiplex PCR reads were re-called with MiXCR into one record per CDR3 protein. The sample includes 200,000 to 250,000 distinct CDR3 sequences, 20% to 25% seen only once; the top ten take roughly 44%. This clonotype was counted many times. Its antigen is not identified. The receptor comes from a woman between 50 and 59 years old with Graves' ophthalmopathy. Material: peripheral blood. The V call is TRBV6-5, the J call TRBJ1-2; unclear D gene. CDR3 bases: TGTGCCAGCAGTTCCCTCGGGAGACGCGGCTACACCTTC. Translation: CASSSLGRRGYTF.